The clone carrying this T cell receptor beta chain was detected a few times. Its antigen is undetermined. The definition of stable Graves' hyperthyroidism was no ophthalmopathy progression within 18 months. The data derive from a study of T cells in Graves' hyperthyroidism and ophthalmopathy. Amplification of TCR beta CDR3 regions was performed using RNA transcripts as template. The HTBI primer set was used in a first-round RT-PCR of the TCR CDR3. TCRdb fed the multiplex PCR reads into MiXCR, producing one record per CDR3 protein. Among hundreds of thousands of distinct CDR3 sequences listed, about 15% were seen once. Study results and caveats: Model-based prediction identified ophthalmopathy a median about 6 months prior to its onset. Most thyroid clonotypes that were expanded above 0.001 also turned up in blood. Through a model of 13 V-J features, ophthalmopathy was separated from stable hyperthyroidism.

CDR3 length: 15 amino acids. Germline V gene sequence: CDR1 MNHEY, CDR2 SVGEGT. V was clipped by 3 bases and J by 1 base, with 11 bases between them. The V and J genes are TRBV6-2 or TRBV6-3 and TRBJ2-3, with D possibly being TRBD2 (5 bases). Source material: blood. This receptor was taken from a woman aged 18-29 years with Graves' hyperthyroidism. Here the CDR3 DNA reads TGTGCCAGCAGTTATTGGACTCCTCGCACAGATACGCAGTATTTT. Its protein is CASSYWTPRTDTQYF.